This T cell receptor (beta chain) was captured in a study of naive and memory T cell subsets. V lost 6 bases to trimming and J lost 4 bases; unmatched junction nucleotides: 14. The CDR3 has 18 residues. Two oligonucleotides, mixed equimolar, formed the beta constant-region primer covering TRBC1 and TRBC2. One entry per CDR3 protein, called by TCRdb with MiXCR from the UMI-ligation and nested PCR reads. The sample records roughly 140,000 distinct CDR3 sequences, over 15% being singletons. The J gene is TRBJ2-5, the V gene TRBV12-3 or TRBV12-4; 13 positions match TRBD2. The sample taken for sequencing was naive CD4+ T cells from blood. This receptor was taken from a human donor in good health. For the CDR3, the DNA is TGTGCCAGCAGCCTCCTGACTAGCGGGAGGAAGGGTGCAGAGACCCAGTACTTC. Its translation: CASSLLTSGRKGAETQYF.